This TCR beta chain derives from a study of technical replicates of blood from a few donors. This table comes from immunoSEQ multiplex PCR, and its TCRdb copy is limited to in-frame clones, with some not included. The data hold tens of thousands of clones, with around 97% observed a single time. This TCR was recovered from a human donor in good health. The sequenced material came from T cells isolated from PBMCs.

The CDR3 region has the DNA TGCGCCAGCAGCTACGCTCCTAAGGAGACCCAGTACTTC. Translated: CASSYAPKETQYF. The chain carries TRBV5-1 and TRBJ2-5; D is uncertain. CDR1 and CDR2 from the germline V gene are SGHRS and YFSETQ. This CDR3 is built from 13 residues. Trimming took off 3 bases at V and 5 bases at J, with 11 bases between the two ends.